Below, 5 T cell receptor beta chains from the same sample are listed, as sequenced in a study of cytomegalovirus exposure and HLA in healthy donors. PCR amplification relied on 60 Vbeta primers (plus 13 Jbeta primers). The method was immunoSEQ multiplex PCR; TCRdb's version includes in-frame clones alone and lacks a portion of them. The sample has more than 100,000 clones; more than 70% are singletons. The material sequenced was PBMCs. The source is a male donor in good health and CMV-seronegative.

The chain couples TRBV10-3 to TRBJ2-1; D uncertain. This CDR3 has 16 amino acids. V lost 0 bases to trimming and J lost 3 bases, with 12 bases between them. Germline V gene data show CDR1 as ENHRY and CDR2 as SYGVKD. CDR3 sequence reads: CAISESKRRGYNEQFF. In DNA form, the CDR3 reads TGTGCCATCAGTGAGTCGAAGAGAAGAGGCTACAATGAGCAGTTCTTC.

V gene TRBV4-1 combines with J gene TRBJ2-3; possibly TRBD1 for D (6 bases). The CDR3 is 15 amino acids. Germline CDR1 is MGHRA and CDR2 is YSYEKL. Trimming took off 4 bases at V and 2 bases at J, with 13 bases between the two ends. Here the CDR3 DNA reads TGCGCCAGCAGCCTACAGGGTCCCCACACAGATACGCAGTATTTT. It specifies CASSLQGPHTDTQYF.

The CDR3, as DNA: TGTGCCATCACCCCGGGAGGGTTCAACCACGAGCAGTACTTC. Translated, it gives CAITPGGFNHEQYF. The chain links TRBV10-3 to TRBJ2-7; 8 nucleotides agree with TRBD2. The V gene's germline CDR1 is ENHRY and CDR2 SYGVKD. Germline trimming cut 7 bases from V and 5 bases from J; bases unmatched to any gene: 10. The CDR3 is 14 amino acids.

The J gene is TRBJ2-1, the V gene TRBV7-9, with TRBD2 identical over 7 bases. Germline V gene data show CDR1 as SEHNR and CDR2 as FQNEAQ (reference sequence). V shed 3 bases and J 7 bases; nucleotides not matched to a gene: 6. CDR3 length: 14 amino acids. DNA of the CDR3: TGTGCCAGCAGCTTCGGACTAGTTGCAAATGAGCAGTTCTTC. Its translation: CASSFGLVANEQFF.

CDR3 loop: CASSLMGGGSYQETQYF. CDR3 in DNA: TGTGCCAGCAGCTTAATGGGTGGAGGGTCCTACCAAGAGACCCAGTACTTC. The V and J genes are TRBV11-2 and TRBJ2-5; D perhaps matches TRBD2 (6 bases). V lost 2 bases and J lost 0, with 16 bases in between. This CDR3 comprises 17 residues. CDR1 SGHAT and CDR2 FQNNGV come from the germline V gene.